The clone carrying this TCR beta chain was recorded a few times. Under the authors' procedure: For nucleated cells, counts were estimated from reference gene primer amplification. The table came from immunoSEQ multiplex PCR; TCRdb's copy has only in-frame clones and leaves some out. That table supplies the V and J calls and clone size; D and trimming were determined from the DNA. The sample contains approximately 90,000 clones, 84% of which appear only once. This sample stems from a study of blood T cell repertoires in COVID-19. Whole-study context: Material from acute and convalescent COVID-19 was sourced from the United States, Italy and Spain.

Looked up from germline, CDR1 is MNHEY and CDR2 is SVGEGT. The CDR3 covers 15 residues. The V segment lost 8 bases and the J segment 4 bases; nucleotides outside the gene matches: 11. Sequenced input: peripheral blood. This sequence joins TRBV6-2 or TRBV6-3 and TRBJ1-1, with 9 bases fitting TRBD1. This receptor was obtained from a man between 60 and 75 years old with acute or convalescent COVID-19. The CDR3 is CASGRRGQGFTEAFF. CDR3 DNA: TGTGCCAGCGGCCGACGGGGACAGGGATTCACTGAAGCTTTCTTT.